The 13 T cell receptor beta chains reported below all come from one sample, sequenced in a study of blood T cell repertoires in COVID-19. Sequencing used immunoSEQ multiplex PCR; TCRdb keeps in-frame clones, though not all of them. The table includes nearly 200,000 clones, approximately 84% detected once. Sequencing used peripheral blood. The source is a human donor with acute or convalescent COVID-19. The donor label of this sample is uncertain.

This clone has a single count. The V gene is TRBV29-1, the J gene TRBJ1-1; D is perhaps TRBD1 (6 bases). Germline V gives CDR1 SQVTM, CDR2 ANQGSEA. The CDR3 extends over 12 amino acids. Trimming stripped 1 base from V and 6 bases from J, with 9 bases between. CDR3 DNA sequence: TGCAGCGTTGAAGTTCAGGGGCCTGAAGCTTTCTTT. Protein: CSVEVQGPEAFF.

This chain links TRBV6-5 with TRBJ1-1; no clear D. Trimming removed 6 bases from V and 1 base from J, with 12 bases in between. This CDR3 spans 14 amino acids. Germline V gene data show CDR1 as MNHEY and CDR2 as SVGAGI. This CDR3 is CASRYSYQNTEAFF. CDR3 DNA: TGTGCCAGCAGGTACAGCTACCAGAACACTGAAGCTTTCTTT.

This sequence joins TRBV5-8 and TRBJ2-1, with TRBD2 identical over 7 bases. V lost 2 bases, J lost 7 bases, and 12 bases stayed unmatched. Germline V CDR1 and CDR2: SGHTS, YDEGEE. This CDR3 contains 16 residues. CDR3 in DNA: TGTGCCAGCAGCTTTTATTCTAGCGGACCAAGGAATGAGCAGTTCTTC. It yields the protein CASSFYSSGPRNEQFF.

The rearrangement links TRBV19 to TRBJ1-5; D remains unclear. CDR1 and CDR2 (germline): LNHDA, SQIVND (reference sequence). The CDR3 is 15 residues long. The V end was cut by 3 bases, the J end by 0 bases, with 9 bases between. CDR3 sequence: CASSIKSYSNQPQHF. In DNA form, the CDR3 reads TGTGCCAGTAGTATCAAGTCCTATAGCAATCAGCCCCAGCATTTT. Full variable domain (remainder filled in from reference TRBV19 and TRBJ1-5): DGGITQSPKYLFRKEGQNVTLSCEQNLNHDAMYWYRQDPGQGLRLIYYSQIVNDFQKGDIAEGYSVSREKKESFPLTVTSAQKNPTAFYLCASSIKSYSNQPQHFGDGTRLSIL.

The chain employs TRBV5-1 and TRBJ2-3; D uncertain. Germline CDR1 reads SGHRS; CDR2 reads YFSETQ. The CDR3 has 16 residues. V lost 0 bases and J 2 bases, leaving 13 bases between the germline ends. The CDR3 nucleotides read TGCGCCAGCAGCTTGGCACTTCGACTTTACACAGATACGCAGTATTTT. Protein product: CASSLALRLYTDTQYF.

V gene TRBV5-1 combines with J gene TRBJ2-5, with D perhaps matching TRBD1 (5 bases). The V end was cut by 0 bases, the J end by 3 bases, with 9 bases between. CDR3 size: 14 residues. Germline V lookup: CDR1 SGHRS, CDR2 YFSETQ. This CDR3 reads CASSLVGAEETQYF. The DNA for the CDR3 is TGCGCCAGCAGCTTGGTTGGGGCGGAAGAGACCCAGTACTTC.

The V and J genes are TRBV5-1 and TRBJ1-1; tentative D call: TRBD1 (6 bases). The germline V gene has CDR1 SGHRS and CDR2 YFSETQ. The V end lost 3 bases, the J end lost 1 base, and 10 bases lay between the germline ends. This CDR3 has 14 amino acids. The CDR3 DNA follows: TGCGCCAGCAGCTCCACGGGACAGAACACTGAAGCTTTCTTT. Translating gives CASSSTGQNTEAFF.

The J gene is TRBJ2-7, the V gene TRBV5-1; 8 bases match TRBD1. Trimming took 2 bases from V and 3 from J; bases not matched to a gene: 7. CDR1 is SGHRS, CDR2 YFSETQ, per germline. The CDR3 is 15 amino acids. The CDR3 is CASSFSRTGIYEQYF. DNA of the CDR3: TGCGCCAGCAGCTTTTCGAGGACAGGGATCTACGAGCAGTACTTC.

The chain recombines TRBV14 with TRBJ2-7; 7 nucleotides agree with TRBD2. J was trimmed by 0 bases and V by 4 bases; bases with no gene match: 3. Looked up from germline, CDR1 is SGHDN and CDR2 is FVKESK. CDR3 length equals 14 residues. CDR3 sequence: CASSLGRPSYEQYF. The CDR3, as DNA: TGTGCCAGCAGCCTCGGGAGGCCCTCCTACGAGCAGTACTTC.

V and J are TRBV9 and TRBJ2-2, with TRBD2 identical over 13 bases. With V trimmed by 5 bases and J by 5 bases, 6 bases remained unmatched. The CDR3 runs 16 residues. Germline CDR1 reads SGDLS; CDR2 reads YYNGEE. As DNA, the CDR3 is TGTGCCAGCAGGGCGGGACTAGCGGGGACGACCGGGGAGCTGTTTTTT. This sequence encodes CASRAGLAGTTGELFF.

This clone occurred once. The rearrangement links TRBV5-4 to TRBJ2-7, with TRBD2 matching 14 bases. CDR1 is SGHNT and CDR2 is YYREEE in the germline V gene (reference sequence). The CDR3 is 15 amino acids. V shed 4 bases and J 7 bases; nucleotides not matched to a gene: 7. CDR3 sequence reads: CASSRGLAGVDEQYF. CDR3 nucleotides: TGTGCCAGCAGCCGGGGACTAGCGGGAGTAGATGAGCAGTACTTC.

This clone appeared a few times. The chain combines TRBV4-1 with TRBJ2-7; TRBD1 matches 7 bases. From germline, CDR1 is MGHRA and CDR2 YSYEKL. Trimming removed 4 bases from V and 2 bases from J; junction bases left unmatched: 8. The CDR3 has 15 residues. The CDR3 sequence is CASSLEGAGAYEQYF. The CDR3 DNA sequence: TGCGCCAGCAGCCTCGAGGGGGCAGGGGCCTACGAGCAGTACTTC.

The CDR3 DNA is TGTGCCAGCTCACCCCCTGAACGGTGGTGGGGCTACACCTTC. This codes for CASSPPERWWGYTF. The rearrangement uses TRBV18 and TRBJ1-2; the D is unclear. CDR1 and CDR2 from the germline V gene are KGHSH and LQKENI. Trimming stripped 3 bases from V and 8 bases from J, with 16 bases between. This CDR3 is built from 14 residues.